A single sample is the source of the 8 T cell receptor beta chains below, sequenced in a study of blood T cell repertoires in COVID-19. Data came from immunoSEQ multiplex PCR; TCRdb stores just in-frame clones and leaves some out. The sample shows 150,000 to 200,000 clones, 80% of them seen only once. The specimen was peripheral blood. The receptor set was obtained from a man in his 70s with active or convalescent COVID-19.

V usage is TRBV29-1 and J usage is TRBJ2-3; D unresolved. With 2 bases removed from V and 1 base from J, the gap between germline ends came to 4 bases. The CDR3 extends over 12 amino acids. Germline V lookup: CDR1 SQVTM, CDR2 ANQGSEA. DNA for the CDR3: TGCAGCGTTGAATCTGGCACAGATACGCAGTATTTT. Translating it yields CSVESGTDTQYF.

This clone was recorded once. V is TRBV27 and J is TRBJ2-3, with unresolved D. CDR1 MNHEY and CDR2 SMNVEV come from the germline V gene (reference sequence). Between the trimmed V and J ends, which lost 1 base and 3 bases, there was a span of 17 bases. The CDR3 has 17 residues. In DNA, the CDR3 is TGTGCCAGCAGTTTATATGAACAGAAACTTAGGACAGATACGCAGTATTTT. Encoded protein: CASSLYEQKLRTDTQYF.

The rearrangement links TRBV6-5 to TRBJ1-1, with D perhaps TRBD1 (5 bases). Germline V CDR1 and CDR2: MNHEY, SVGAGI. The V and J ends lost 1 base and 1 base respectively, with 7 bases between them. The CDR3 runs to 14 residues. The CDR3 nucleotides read TGTGCCAGCAGTTACTTGGACACGAACACTGAAGCTTTCTTT. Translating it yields CASSYLDTNTEAFF.

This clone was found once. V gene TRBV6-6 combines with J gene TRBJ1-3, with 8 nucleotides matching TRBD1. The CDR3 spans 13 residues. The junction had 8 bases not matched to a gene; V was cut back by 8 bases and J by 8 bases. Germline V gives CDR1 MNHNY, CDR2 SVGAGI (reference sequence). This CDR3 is CASAPGQVYTIYF. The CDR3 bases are TGTGCCAGCGCCCCGGGACAGGTCTACACCATATATTTT.

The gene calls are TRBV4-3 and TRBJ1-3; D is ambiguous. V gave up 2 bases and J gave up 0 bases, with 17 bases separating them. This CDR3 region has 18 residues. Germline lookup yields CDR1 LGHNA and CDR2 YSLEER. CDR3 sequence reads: CASSQPPLNEDSGNTIYF. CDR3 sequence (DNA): TGCGCCAGCAGCCAACCACCTTTAAACGAGGACTCTGGAAACACCATATATTTT.

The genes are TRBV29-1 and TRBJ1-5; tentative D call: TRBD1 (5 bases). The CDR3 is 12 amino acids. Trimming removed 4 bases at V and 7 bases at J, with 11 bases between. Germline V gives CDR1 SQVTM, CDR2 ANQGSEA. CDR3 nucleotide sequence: TGCAGCGTTGTTGACAGCGGGCAGCCCCAGCATTTT. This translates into CSVVDSGQPQHF.

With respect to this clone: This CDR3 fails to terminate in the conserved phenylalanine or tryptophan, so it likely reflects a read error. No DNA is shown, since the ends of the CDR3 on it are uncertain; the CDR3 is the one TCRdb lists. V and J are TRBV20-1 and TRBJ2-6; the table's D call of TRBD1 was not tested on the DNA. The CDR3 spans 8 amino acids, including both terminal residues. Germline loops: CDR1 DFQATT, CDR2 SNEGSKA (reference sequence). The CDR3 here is CSARDRLR.

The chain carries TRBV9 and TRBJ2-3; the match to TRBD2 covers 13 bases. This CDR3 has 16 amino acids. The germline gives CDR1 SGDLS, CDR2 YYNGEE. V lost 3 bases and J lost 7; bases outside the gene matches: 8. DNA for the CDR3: TGTGCCAGCAGCGCAATACTAGCGGGGGGGCTACATACGCAGTATTTT. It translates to CASSAILAGGLHTQYF.